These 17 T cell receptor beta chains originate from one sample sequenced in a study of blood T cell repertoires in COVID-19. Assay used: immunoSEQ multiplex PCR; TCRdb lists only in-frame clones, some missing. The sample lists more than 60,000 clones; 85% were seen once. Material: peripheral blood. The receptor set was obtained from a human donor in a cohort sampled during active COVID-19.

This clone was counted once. CDR3 DNA: TGCGCCAGCAGCTTGACTAGCGGGGGGGTGGATACGCAGTATTTT. This sequence encodes CASSLTSGGVDTQYF. V usage is TRBV5-1 and J usage is TRBJ2-3; TRBD2 agrees at 13 bases. V gave up 1 base and J gave up 6 bases; unmatched junction bases: 2. CDR1 and CDR2 (germline): SGHRS, YFSETQ. The CDR3 has 15 amino acids.

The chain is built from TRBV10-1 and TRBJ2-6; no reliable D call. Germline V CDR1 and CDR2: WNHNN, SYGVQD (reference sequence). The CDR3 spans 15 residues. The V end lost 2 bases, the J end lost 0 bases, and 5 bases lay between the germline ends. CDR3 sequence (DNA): TGCGCCAGCAGTGAGGCGTCCTCTGGGGCCAACGTCCTGACTTTC. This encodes CASSEASSGANVLTF.

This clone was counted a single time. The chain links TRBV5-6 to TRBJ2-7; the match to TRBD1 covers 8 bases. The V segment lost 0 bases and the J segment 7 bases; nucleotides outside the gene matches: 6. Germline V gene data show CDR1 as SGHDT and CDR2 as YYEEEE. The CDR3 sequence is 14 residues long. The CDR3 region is CASSLVGQGGEQYF. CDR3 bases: TGTGCCAGCAGCTTGGTAGGACAGGGTGGGGAGCAGTACTTC.

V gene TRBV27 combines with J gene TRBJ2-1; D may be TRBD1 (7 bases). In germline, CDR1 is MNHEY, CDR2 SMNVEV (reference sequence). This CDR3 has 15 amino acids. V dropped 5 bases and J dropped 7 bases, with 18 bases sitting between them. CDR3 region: CASSGQGGHVNEQFF. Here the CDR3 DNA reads TGTGCCAGCAGTGGTCAGGGGGGTCACGTAAATGAGCAGTTCTTC.

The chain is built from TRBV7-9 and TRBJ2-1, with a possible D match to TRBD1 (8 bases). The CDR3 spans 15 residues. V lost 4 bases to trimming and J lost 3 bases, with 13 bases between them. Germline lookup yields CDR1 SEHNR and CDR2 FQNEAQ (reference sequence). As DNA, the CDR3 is TGTGCCAGCAGCTCATACAGGGGGGGCTACAATGAGCAGTTCTTC. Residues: CASSSYRGGYNEQFF. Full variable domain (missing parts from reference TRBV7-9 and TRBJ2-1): DTGVSQNPRHKITKRGQNVTFRCDPISEHNRLYWYRQTLGQGPEFLTYFQNEAQLEKSRLLSDRFSAERPKGSFSTLEIQRTEQGDSAMYLCASSSYRGGYNEQFFGPGTRLTVL.

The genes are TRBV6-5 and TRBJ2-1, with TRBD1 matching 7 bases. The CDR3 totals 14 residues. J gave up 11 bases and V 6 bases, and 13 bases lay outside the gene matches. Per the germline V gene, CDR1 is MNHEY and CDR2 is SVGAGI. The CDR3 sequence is CASSGRTGTLKQFF. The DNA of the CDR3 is TGTGCCAGCAGCGGACGGACAGGCACCCTAAAGCAGTTCTTC.

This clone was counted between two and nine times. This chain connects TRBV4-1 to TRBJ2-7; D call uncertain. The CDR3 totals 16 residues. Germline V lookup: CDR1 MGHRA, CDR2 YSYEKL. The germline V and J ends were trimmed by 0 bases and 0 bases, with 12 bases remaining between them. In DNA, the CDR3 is TGCGCCAGCAGCCAAGATGGGCAGGTTCCCTCCTACGAGCAGTACTTC. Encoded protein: CASSQDGQVPSYEQYF.

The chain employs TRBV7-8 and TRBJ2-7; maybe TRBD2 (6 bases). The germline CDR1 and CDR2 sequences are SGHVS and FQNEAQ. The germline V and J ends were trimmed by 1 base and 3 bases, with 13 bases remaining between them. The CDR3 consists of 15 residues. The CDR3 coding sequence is TGTGCCAGCAGCTTAGGCGGGGCTCCGCTCTACGAGCAGTACTTC. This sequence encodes CASSLGGAPLYEQYF.

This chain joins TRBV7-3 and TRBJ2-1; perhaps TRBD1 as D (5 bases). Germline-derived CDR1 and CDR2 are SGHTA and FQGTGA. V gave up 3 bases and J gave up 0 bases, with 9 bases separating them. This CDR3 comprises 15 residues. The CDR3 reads CASSLGQGSYNEQFF. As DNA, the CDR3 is TGTGCCAGCAGCTTGGGGCAGGGCTCCTACAATGAGCAGTTCTTC.

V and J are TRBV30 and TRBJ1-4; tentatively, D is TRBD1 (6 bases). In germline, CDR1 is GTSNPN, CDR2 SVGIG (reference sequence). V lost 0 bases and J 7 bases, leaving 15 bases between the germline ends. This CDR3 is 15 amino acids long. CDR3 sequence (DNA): TGTGCCTGGAGTGTACTTCAGGGGCCGCTTGAAAAACTGTTTTTT. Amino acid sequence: CAWSVLQGPLEKLFF.

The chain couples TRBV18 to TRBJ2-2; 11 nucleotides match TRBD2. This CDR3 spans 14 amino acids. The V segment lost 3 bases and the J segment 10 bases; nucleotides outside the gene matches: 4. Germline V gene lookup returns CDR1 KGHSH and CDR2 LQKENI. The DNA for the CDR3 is TGTGCCAGCTCACCCCTAGCGGGGGGTGTGGAGCTGTTTTTT. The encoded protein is CASSPLAGGVELFF.

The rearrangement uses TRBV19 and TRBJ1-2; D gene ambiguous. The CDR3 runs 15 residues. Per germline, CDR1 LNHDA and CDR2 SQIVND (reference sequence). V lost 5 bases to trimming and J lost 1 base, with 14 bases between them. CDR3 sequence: CASSDLSEGNYGYTF. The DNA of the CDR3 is TGTGCCAGTAGTGACCTCTCGGAGGGTAACTATGGCTACACCTTC. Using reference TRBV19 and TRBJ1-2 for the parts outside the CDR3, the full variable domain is DGGITQSPKYLFRKEGQNVTLSCEQNLNHDAMYWYRQDPGQGLRLIYYSQIVNDFQKGDIAEGYSVSREKKESFPLTVTSAQKNPTAFYLCASSDLSEGNYGYTFGSGTRLTVV.

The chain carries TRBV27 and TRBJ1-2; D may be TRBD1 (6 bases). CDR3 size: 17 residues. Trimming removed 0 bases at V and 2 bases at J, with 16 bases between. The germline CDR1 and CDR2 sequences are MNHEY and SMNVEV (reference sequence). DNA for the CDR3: TGTGCCAGCAGTTTATCCTCGGCGGGGGGGGCAAACTATGGCTACACCTTC. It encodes CASSLSSAGGANYGYTF.

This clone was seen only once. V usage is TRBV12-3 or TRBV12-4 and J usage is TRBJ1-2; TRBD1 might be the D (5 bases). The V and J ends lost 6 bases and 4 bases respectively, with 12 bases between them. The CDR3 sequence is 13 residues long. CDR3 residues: CASSQGLGYGYTF. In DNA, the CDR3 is TGTGCCAGCAGCCAGGGTTTAGGCTATGGCTACACCTTC.

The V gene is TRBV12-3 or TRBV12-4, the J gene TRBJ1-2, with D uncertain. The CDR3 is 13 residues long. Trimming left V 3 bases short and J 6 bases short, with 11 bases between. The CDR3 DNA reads TGTGCCAGCAGTTTCAACAGAAATCATGGCTACACCTTC. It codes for CASSFNRNHGYTF.

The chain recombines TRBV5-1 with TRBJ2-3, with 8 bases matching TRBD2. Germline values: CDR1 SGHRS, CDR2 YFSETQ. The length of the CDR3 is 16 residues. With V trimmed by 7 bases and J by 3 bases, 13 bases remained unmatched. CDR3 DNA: TGCGCCAGCGGTTGGGGCAGCGGGGGTACAACAGATACGCAGTATTTT. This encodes CASGWGSGGTTDTQYF. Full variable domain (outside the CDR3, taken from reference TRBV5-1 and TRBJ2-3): KAGVTQTPRYLIKTRGQQVTLSCSPISGHRSVSWYQQTPGQGLQFLFEYFSETQRNKGNFPGRFSGRQFSNSRSEMNVSTLELGDSALYLCASGWGSGGTTDTQYFGPGTRLTVL.

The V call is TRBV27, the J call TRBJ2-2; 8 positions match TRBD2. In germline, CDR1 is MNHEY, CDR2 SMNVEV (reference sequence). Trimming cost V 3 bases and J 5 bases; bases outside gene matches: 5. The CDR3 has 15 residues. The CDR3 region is CASSLSGGKTGELFF. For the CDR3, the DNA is TGTGCCAGCAGTTTGTCGGGGGGGAAGACCGGGGAGCTGTTTTTT.